This passage covers 8 T cell receptor beta chains from one sample sequenced in a study of blood T cell repertoires in COVID-19. Only in-frame clones appear in the TCRdb table, and some are missing; sequencing was by immunoSEQ multiplex PCR. The table has about 280,000 clones, around 84% seen once. Sequencing input: PBMCs or T cells enriched from blood (not recorded which). Receptors originate from a woman aged 50 to 65 who had recovered from COVID-19.

The chain employs TRBV4-3 and TRBJ2-1, with 9 bases aligning to TRBD2. Germline assignment: CDR1 LGHNA and CDR2 YSLEER. The CDR3 loop spans 16 amino acids. With V trimmed by 0 bases and J by 4 bases, 4 bases remained unmatched. Here the CDR3 DNA reads TGCGCCAGCAGCCAAGATAGCGGGAGCTGGTACAATGAGCAGTTCTTC. Its translation: CASSQDSGSWYNEQFF.

The chain carries TRBV5-1 and TRBJ1-1; D may be TRBD1 (5 bases). The V gene's germline CDR1 is SGHRS and CDR2 YFSETQ. This CDR3 comprises 14 residues. V lost 0 bases, J lost 6 bases, and 12 bases lay in between. The CDR3 DNA is TGCGCCAGCAGCTTGGAACCGGAAGGGGCTGAAGCTTTCTTT. It encodes CASSLEPEGAEAFF.

The chain couples TRBV2 to TRBJ1-6; 9 bases fit TRBD1. V lost 6 bases to trimming and J lost 9 bases; unmatched junction nucleotides: 6. The CDR3 contains 14 residues. Germline V gene sequence: CDR1 SNHLY, CDR2 FYNNEI. The CDR3 spells CASRGDRVGSPLHF. In nucleotides, the CDR3 is TGTGCCAGCAGGGGGGACAGGGTCGGTTCACCCCTCCACTTT.

The chain is built from TRBV19 and TRBJ1-3, with 7 bases aligning to TRBD1. This CDR3 is built from 16 residues. Germline-derived CDR1 and CDR2 are LNHDA and SQIVND (reference sequence). V was pared by 3 bases and J by 0 bases, with 5 bases of the junction left unmatched. CDR3 sequence reads: CASSITTGYSGNTIYF. As DNA, the CDR3 is TGTGCCAGTAGTATCACGACAGGGTACTCTGGAAACACCATATATTTT.

This clone has just one count. The chain recombines TRBV21-1 with TRBJ2-1; no DNA check was done on the table's D call, TRBD1. TRBV21-1 is an annotated pseudogene. The CDR3 runs 15 residues. The CDR3 is CASSKVQGDYNEQFF. The CDR3 DNA sequence: TGTGCCAGCAGCAAAGTTCAGGGGGACTACAATGAGCAGTTCTTC.

This clone was picked up a small number of times. The CDR3 sequence is CASSHRDRDATNEKLFF. CDR3 sequence (DNA): TGCGCCAGCAGTCACCGGGACAGGGATGCAACTAATGAAAAACTGTTTTTT. The chain is built from TRBV23-1 and TRBJ1-4; 9 positions match TRBD1. TRBV23-1 is labeled an ORF, and its function is uncertain. The V gene end was trimmed by 3 bases and the J gene end by 0 bases; junction bases not matched to a gene: 5. This CDR3 spans 17 amino acids.

As for this clone: A read error is possible here, since a much larger clone lies one base away. The sample has other DNA sequences that encode this CDR3 too. The chain couples TRBV3-1 (or the pseudogene TRBV3-2) to TRBJ1-5; TRBD1 matches at 8 bases. After removal of 3 bases from V and 2 bases from J, the junction contained 0 bases not matched to a gene. CDR1 and CDR2 from the germline V gene are LGHDT and YNNKEL (reference sequence). The CDR3 covers 14 residues. CDR3 in amino acids: CASSQGQGNQPQHF. The DNA for the CDR3 is TGTGCCAGCAGCCAGGGACAGGGCAATCAGCCCCAGCATTTT.

The chain couples TRBV27 to TRBJ2-7; tentatively, D is TRBD1 (5 bases). The germline V gene encodes CDR1 MNHEY and CDR2 SMNVEV (reference sequence). The V end was cut by 2 bases, the J end by 3 bases, with 17 bases between. The CDR3 is 16 amino acids. CDR3 region: CASSLMGPTLNYEQYF. The CDR3 DNA reads as TGTGCCAGCAGTTTAATGGGGCCGACCCTGAACTACGAGCAGTACTTC.